The clone carrying this T cell receptor beta chain was found many times. Its antigen remains unknown. This specimen belongs to a study of spatial heterogeneity in lung cancer. Study outcomes and limitations: Ubiquitous nonsynonymous mutations were tracked by counts of ubiquitous expanded TCRs, and regional ones by counts of regional expanded TCRs. The number of expanded tumor alpha and beta chains correlated with mutation number.

MiXCR, applied by TCRdb to the 5' RACE reads, yields one record per CDR3 protein. The table has around 6,000 distinct CDR3 sequences, about 1.5% seen once. The time point is: sample taken at primary tumor resection. The material sequenced was lung tumor tissue, taken at surgery. This receptor was obtained from a male donor with early-stage non-small cell lung cancer.

The CDR3 bases are TGCGCCAGCAGCTTGGAGACGGCGAGCACAGATACGCAGTATTTT. Its translation: CASSLETASTDTQYF. This rearrangement joins TRBV5-1 to TRBJ2-3; no definite D call. From germline, CDR1 is SGHRS and CDR2 YFSETQ. The CDR3 has 15 residues. V lost 0 bases and J lost 0, with 8 bases in between.